Following are 26 T cell receptor beta chains from one sample sequenced in a study of blood T cell repertoires in COVID-19. Libraries were prepared by immunoSEQ multiplex PCR; TCRdb keeps only in-frame clonotypes and omits some of them. The repertoire holds tens of thousands of clones, with around four fifths as singletons. Sequences were obtained from peripheral blood. All receptors come from a man between 50 and 59 years old with acute or convalescent COVID-19.

This clone has only one observation. The chain combines TRBV28 with TRBJ2-3, with D perhaps matching TRBD1 (5 bases). The CDR3 runs 15 residues. Germline values: CDR1 MDHEN, CDR2 SYDVKM. Trimming shortened V by 3 bases and J by 0 bases, and 10 bases separated the two germline ends. The CDR3 DNA reads TGTGCCAGCAGTTTCACAGGCCTAAGCACAGATACGCAGTATTTT. This sequence encodes CASSFTGLSTDTQYF.

The chain combines TRBV11-2 with TRBJ1-1; D not resolved. Germline assignment: CDR1 SGHAT and CDR2 FQNNGV. CDR3 length: 19 amino acids. Trimming shortened V by 3 bases and J by 4 bases, and 27 bases separated the two germline ends. The CDR3 nucleotides read TGTGCCAGCAGCTTTGGATTCATAGCCCTGCGCGGGGAAGGCACTGAAGCTTTCTTT. It translates to CASSFGFIALRGEGTEAFF. Using reference TRBV11-2 and TRBJ1-1 for the parts outside the CDR3, the full variable domain is EAGVAQSPRYKIIEKRQSVAFWCNPISGHATLYWYQQILGQGPKLLIQFQNNGVVDDSQLPKDRFSAERLKGVDSTLKIQPAKLEDSAVYLCASSFGFIALRGEGTEAFFGQGTRLTVV.

V gene TRBV28 combines with J gene TRBJ2-2, with 7 bases lining up with TRBD1. V lost 2 bases, J lost 1 base, and 4 bases stayed unmatched. Germline CDR1 reads MDHEN; CDR2 reads SYDVKM. The CDR3 is made up of 16 amino acids. The CDR3 is CASSLPWTGNTGELFF. The CDR3 DNA sequence: TGTGCCAGCAGTTTACCGTGGACAGGGAACACCGGGGAGCTGTTTTTT.

The CDR3 reads CASSLAVGLAGGKYNEQFF. In DNA form, the CDR3 reads TGTGCCAGCAGCTTAGCCGTGGGGTTGGCGGGGGGCAAGTACAATGAGCAGTTCTTC. The rearrangement links TRBV7-8 to TRBJ2-1, with 8 nucleotides matching TRBD2. CDR1 is SGHVS and CDR2 is FQNEAQ in the germline V gene. The CDR3 covers 19 residues. V shed 0 bases and J 4 bases; nucleotides not matched to a gene: 14.

The V call is TRBV5-4, the J call TRBJ1-6; D is unclear. Germline loops: CDR1 SGHNT, CDR2 YYREEE (reference sequence). V lost 0 bases and J 0 bases, leaving 10 bases between the germline ends. CDR3 length: 17 residues. Here the CDR3 DNA reads TGTGCCAGCAGCTTGGATTCAGCGAGCTCCTATAATTCACCCCTCCACTTT. This gives the protein CASSLDSASSYNSPLHF. Based on the CDR3 plus reference TRBV5-4 and TRBJ1-6, the full variable domain is ETGVTQSPTHLIKTRGQQVTLRCSSQSGHNTVSWYQQALGQGPQFIFQYYREEENGRGNFPPRFSGLQFPNYSSELNVNALELDDSALYLCASSLDSASSYNSPLHFGNGTRLTVT.

The rearrangement uses TRBV12-3 or TRBV12-4 and TRBJ1-5; TRBD1 aligns across 8 bases. The CDR3 has 13 residues. After removal of 2 bases from V and 7 bases from J, the junction contained 1 base not matched to a gene. CDR3 in DNA: TGTGCCAGCAGTTTAAACAGGGGGCAGCCCCAGCATTTT. This encodes CASSLNRGQPQHF.

This clone appeared a few times. The rearrangement uses TRBV4-1 and TRBJ2-7; 7 nucleotides align to TRBD2. CDR3 size: 15 residues. Germline CDR1 and CDR2: MGHRA and YSYEKL. J gave up 4 bases and V 0 bases, and 6 bases lay outside the gene matches. The chain's CDR3 is CASSQDSSGIYEQYF. The CDR3 DNA reads TGCGCCAGCAGCCAAGATTCTAGCGGAATATACGAGCAGTACTTC.

The CDR3 region is CASVRLAAYNEQFF. The CDR3 DNA is TGTGCCAGCGTACGTTTAGCGGCGTACAATGAGCAGTTCTTC. The chain uses TRBV2 and TRBJ2-1, with D perhaps matching TRBD2 (6 bases). The CDR3 is 14 amino acids. V dropped 8 bases and J dropped 4 bases, with 15 bases sitting between them. Looked up from germline, CDR1 is SNHLY and CDR2 is FYNNEI.

V and J are TRBV18 and TRBJ1-1; the D gene is possibly TRBD1 (5 bases). Trimming removed 6 bases at V and 3 bases at J, with 11 bases between. The germline gives CDR1 KGHSH, CDR2 LQKENI. This CDR3 comprises 13 residues. CDR3 in amino acids: CASSPSGDTEAFF. For the CDR3, the DNA is TGTGCCAGCTCCCCTTCGGGGGACACTGAAGCTTTCTTT.

The rearrangement links TRBV14 to TRBJ2-7; D is unresolved. The CDR3 spans 13 residues. Germline V gives CDR1 SGHDN, CDR2 FVKESK. Between the trimmed V and J ends, which lost 4 bases and 2 bases, there was a span of 9 bases. The CDR3 DNA reads as TGTGCCAGCAGCCGCAGCGTAACCTACGAGCAGTACTTC. Its translation: CASSRSVTYEQYF.

This chain joins TRBV6-1 and TRBJ1-6; the D is unclear. Germline V gives CDR1 MNHNS, CDR2 SASEGT. V lost 3 bases, J lost 7 bases, and 4 bases lay in between. There are 12 residues in the CDR3. CDR3 loop: CASSDRNSPLHF. The CDR3, as DNA: TGTGCCAGCAGTGACAGGAATTCACCCCTCCACTTT.

The V call is TRBV9, the J call TRBJ2-5; D possibly corresponds to TRBD1 (5 bases). The CDR3 covers 14 residues. From germline, CDR1 is SGDLS and CDR2 YYNGEE. V lost 3 bases to trimming and J lost 5 bases, with 14 bases between them. The CDR3 nucleotides read TGTGCCAGCAGCGAAACTGTTGGGGCCGAGACCCAGTACTTC. Its protein product is CASSETVGAETQYF.

This sequence joins TRBV30 and TRBJ2-1, with 7 bases that match TRBD2. This CDR3 has 13 amino acids. Per germline, CDR1 GTSNPN and CDR2 SVGIG (reference sequence). Unmatched junction bases numbered 8, after V lost 0 bases and J lost 12 bases. Written as DNA, the CDR3 is TGTGCCTGGAGTGTAGGGGAGGGCCTTCTGCAGTTCTTC. Protein: CAWSVGEGLLQFF. Based on the CDR3 plus reference TRBV30 and TRBJ2-1, the full variable domain is SQTIHQWPATLVQPVGSPLSLECTVEGTSNPNLYWYRQAAGRGLQLLFYSVGIGQISSEVPQNLSASRPQDRQFILSSKKLLLSDSGFYLCAWSVGEGLLQFFGPGTRLTVL.

This clone has just one count. CDR3 sequence: CASSLALAGGRNEQFF. The CDR3 region has the DNA TGTGCCAGCAGCTTAGCCCTAGCGGGGGGCAGAAATGAGCAGTTCTTC. The chain couples TRBV7-6 to TRBJ2-1, with TRBD2 matching over 11 bases. This CDR3 spans 16 amino acids. CDR1 is SGHVS, CDR2 FNYEAQ, per germline. Unmatched junction bases numbered 5, after V lost 0 bases and J lost 7 bases. Full variable domain (missing parts from reference TRBV7-6 and TRBJ2-1): GAGVSQSPRYKVTKRGQDVALRCDPISGHVSLYWYRQALGQGPEFLTYFNYEAQQDKSGLPNDRFSAERPEGSISTLTIQRTEQRDSAMYRCASSLALAGGRNEQFFGPGTRLTVL.

The chain employs TRBV28 and TRBJ2-7; 8 bases are a match to TRBD2. This CDR3 is 14 amino acids long. Germline V CDR1 and CDR2: MDHEN, SYDVKM. After removal of 9 bases from V and 1 base from J, the junction contained 8 bases not matched to a gene. DNA for the CDR3: TGTGCCAGTGTGGGGGCGGGAGGATCCTACGAGCAGTACTTC. Its protein is CASVGAGGSYEQYF.

This clone was seen only once. The V gene is TRBV19, the J gene TRBJ2-5; D is possibly TRBD1 (5 bases). The CDR3 extends over 14 amino acids. Germline V CDR1 and CDR2: LNHDA, SQIVND (reference sequence). The ends were cut back, 7 bases at V and 2 bases at J, with 14 bases in the middle. CDR3 nucleotide sequence: TGTGCCAGTAACCAGCAGGGCCTTCAAGAGACCCAGTACTTC. The encoded protein is CASNQQGLQETQYF.

The chain combines TRBV4-3 with TRBJ1-5, with unresolved D. The CDR3 is 15 residues long. Trimming cost V 0 bases and J 7 bases, with 13 bases left between them. CDR1 and CDR2 (germline): LGHNA, YSLEER. Here the CDR3 reads CASSQEEGVEQPQHF. The CDR3 nucleotides are TGCGCCAGCAGCCAAGAAGAGGGCGTCGAACAGCCCCAGCATTTT.

V gene TRBV5-1 combines with J gene TRBJ2-1; 12 positions agree with TRBD2. J gave up 2 bases and V 4 bases, and 13 bases lay outside the gene matches. Per germline, CDR1 SGHRS and CDR2 YFSETQ. The CDR3 spans 19 residues. The CDR3 here is CASSPTLAGGPRAYNEQFF. The CDR3 nucleotides read TGCGCCAGCAGCCCAACTCTAGCGGGGGGGCCTCGGGCCTACAATGAGCAGTTCTTC.

The chain carries TRBV30 and TRBJ2-2; possibly TRBD1 for D (5 bases). CDR3 length: 12 amino acids. The germline V and J ends were trimmed by 3 bases and 6 bases, with 8 bases remaining between them. CDR1 and CDR2 from the germline V gene are GTSNPN and SVGIG (reference sequence). DNA of the CDR3: TGTGCCTGGAGACCGACAGCCGGGGAGCTGTTTTTT. The encoded protein is CAWRPTAGELFF.

The chain has TRBV21-1 and TRBJ2-7; the D segment call TRBD2 is taken from the table without a DNA check. TRBV21-1 constitutes a pseudogene. CDR3 length: 11 residues. CDR3 sequence (DNA): TGTGCCAGCAGCACTTTTTACGAGCAGTACTTC. Translation gives CASSTFYEQYF.

This rearrangement joins TRBV12-3 or TRBV12-4 to TRBJ2-1, with 7 positions matching TRBD2. CDR3 length: 12 residues. Trimming at V came to 6 bases and at J to 8 bases, leaving 4 bases not matched to a gene. As DNA, the CDR3 is TGTGCCAGCAGGGCGGGAGCCCATGAGCAGTTCTTC. This sequence encodes CASRAGAHEQFF.

The chain is built from TRBV30 and TRBJ2-3; D not certain. V dropped 0 bases and J dropped 10 bases, with 14 bases sitting between them. The CDR3 has 13 residues. In germline, CDR1 is GTSNPN, CDR2 SVGIG (reference sequence). The CDR3 DNA is TGTGCCTGGAGTGTCCGTTCTGCAGTGTCGCAGTATTTT. Its protein product is CAWSVRSAVSQYF.

V is TRBV7-9 and J is TRBJ2-2, with D unclear. Trimming removed 2 bases at V and 2 bases at J, with 6 bases between. This CDR3 has 14 residues. CDR1 is SEHNR and CDR2 is FQNEAQ in the germline V gene (reference sequence). The CDR3 sequence is CASSLNSNTGELFF. Here the CDR3 DNA reads TGTGCCAGCAGCTTAAACTCTAACACCGGGGAGCTGTTTTTT.

The chain links TRBV24-1 to TRBJ1-4; possibly TRBD1 for D (5 bases). The V and J ends lost 9 bases and 8 bases respectively, with 12 bases between them. This CDR3 spans 12 amino acids. Germline assignment: CDR1 KGHDR and CDR2 SFDVKD. CDR3: CATRGGEEKLFF. CDR3 nucleotide sequence: TGTGCCACCCGTGGGGGGGAAGAAAAACTGTTTTTT.

The chain recombines TRBV30 with TRBJ2-5; D uncertain. Germline V gene lookup returns CDR1 GTSNPN and CDR2 SVGIG (reference sequence). V was clipped by 0 bases and J by 1 base, with 9 bases between them. The CDR3 is 14 amino acids. The CDR3, as DNA: TGTGCCTGGAGTGTACGTAACGGCCAAGAGACCCAGTACTTC. This gives the protein CAWSVRNGQETQYF.

This chain uses TRBV5-1 with TRBJ2-2, with D hard to call. The germline V gene encodes CDR1 SGHRS and CDR2 YFSETQ. The CDR3 runs to 14 residues. The V end lost 4 bases, the J end lost 8 bases, and 15 bases lay between the germline ends. As DNA, the CDR3 is TGCGCCAGCAGCCTCCGCCCCGCGGAAGGGGAGCTGTTTTTT. As protein: CASSLRPAEGELFF.